Listed here is a single T cell receptor beta chain. CDR3 length equals 16 residues. Losses at the gene ends were 3 bases for V and 8 bases for J; bases not matched to a gene: 10. Germline CDR1 reads LNHNV; CDR2 reads YYDKDF (reference sequence). In the original analysis: Scientists estimated how many nucleated cells there were by amplifying reference gene primers. Profiled with immunoSEQ multiplex PCR; TCRdb holds only in-frame clones, not every one. Clone size and the V and J calls come from that table; the DNA yielded D and trimming. This sample yields under 300,000 clones, of which about 90% are seen a single time; approximately 1.2% belongs to the top ten. The data belong to a study of blood T cell repertoires in COVID-19.

The V and J genes are TRBV15 and TRBJ2-1; TRBD1 aligns across 10 bases. The sequenced sample was PBMCs or T cells enriched from blood (not recorded which). This TCR came from a human donor in a cohort exposed to, infected with or recovered from COVID-19 (not recorded which). The donor label of this sample is uncertain. The CDR3 here is CATSREAGQGSDEQFF. In DNA, the CDR3 is TGTGCCACCAGCAGGGAGGCGGGACAGGGGTCCGATGAGCAGTTCTTC.